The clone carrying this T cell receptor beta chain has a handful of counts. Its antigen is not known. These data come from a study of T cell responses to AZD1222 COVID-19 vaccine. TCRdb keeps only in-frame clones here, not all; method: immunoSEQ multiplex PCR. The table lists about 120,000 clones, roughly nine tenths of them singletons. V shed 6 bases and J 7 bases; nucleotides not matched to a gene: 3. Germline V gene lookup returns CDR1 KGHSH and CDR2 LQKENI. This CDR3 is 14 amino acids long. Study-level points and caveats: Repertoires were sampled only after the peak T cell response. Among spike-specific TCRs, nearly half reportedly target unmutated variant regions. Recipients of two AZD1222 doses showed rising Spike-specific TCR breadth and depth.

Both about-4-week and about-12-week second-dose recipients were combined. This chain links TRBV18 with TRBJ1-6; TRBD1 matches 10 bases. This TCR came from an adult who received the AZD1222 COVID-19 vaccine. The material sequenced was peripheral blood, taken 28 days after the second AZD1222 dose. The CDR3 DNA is TGTGCCAGCTCGTGGGACAGGGGAAATTCACCCCTCCACTTT. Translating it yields CASSWDRGNSPLHF.